The 28 T cell receptor beta chains below come from one sample, sequenced in a study of tumor-infiltrating lymphocytes in primary liver carcinoma. For each extraction, RNA and DNA were obtained together from approximately 20-30 mg of unsorted bulk tissue. Starting from about 0.5 ug of total RNA, TCR beta cDNA was produced with a primer in the constant region. Slightly modified ARM-PCR served as the procedure for the TCR beta libraries. These libraries came from three rounds of nested multiplex PCR. Each of the first two PCR rounds ran roughly 9 cycles with TRBV1-TRBV30 forward and C-beta reverse primers. TCRdb ran MiXCR on the multiplex PCR reads and lists one entry per CDR3 protein. This sample yields approximately 79,000 distinct CDR3 sequences, of which over 60% are seen a single time; roughly 25% belongs to the top ten. Sequences were obtained from liver tumor tissue from sampling region 4. Specified subset: tumor region T4, right-lateral pole. All receptors come from a man aged 35-49 years with primary liver carcinoma and hepatitis B virus infection.

Concerning this clonotype: Lacking the conserved final phenylalanine or tryptophan, this CDR3 likely reflects a read error. The DNA is omitted, as the CDR3 cannot be located on it reliably, and the CDR3 follows TCRdb's listing. V and J are TRBV30 and TRBJ2-6; the DNA was not used to check the table's D call, TRBD1. Looked up from germline, CDR1 is GTSNPN and CDR2 is SVGIG (reference sequence). Ends included, the CDR3 has 16 residues. Here the CDR3 reads CAWSNSGLSGANVLTL.

There are a few counts of this clonotype. The chain has TRBV9 and TRBJ2-5; D might be TRBD2 (6 bases). Germline V gene lookup returns CDR1 SGDLS and CDR2 YYNGEE. V lost 0 bases and J lost 5, with 14 bases in between. This CDR3 comprises 15 residues. The CDR3 reads CASSVASSEAETQYF. The DNA of the CDR3 is TGTGCCAGCAGCGTAGCCTCTAGCGAGGCGGAGACCCAGTACTTC.

This clonotype was seen repeatedly, ten times or more. This chain connects TRBV10-2 to TRBJ1-1, with D perhaps matching TRBD1 (5 bases). V shed 6 bases and J shed 5 bases, with 7 bases lying between them. The CDR3 totals 11 residues. Per the germline V gene, CDR1 is WSHSY and CDR2 is SAAADI. The CDR3 DNA follows: TGCGCCAGCAGCGAGGGGACTGAAGCTTTCTTT. Its translation: CASSEGTEAFF.

This clonotype showed up just once. A much more abundant neighbour one base away suggests this may be a read error. This rearrangement joins TRBV30 to TRBJ2-5, with D possibly TRBD1 on 6 matching bases. Looked up from germline, CDR1 is GTSNPN and CDR2 is SVGIG (reference sequence). The CDR3 has 14 amino acids. This CDR3 reads CTWSPGQLQETQYF. The CDR3 DNA reads TGTACCTGGAGTCCTGGACAGCTCCAAGAGACCCAGTACTTC.

On this clonotype itself: A much more abundant neighbour one base away suggests this may be a read error. Because the CDR3 is missing its conserved closing phenylalanine or tryptophan, this is likely a read error. The CDR3 spells CASSSGTSGVTQYY. DNA for the CDR3: TGTGCCAGCAGCTCCGGGACTAGCGGGGTGACCCAGTACTAC. The chain links TRBV7-9 to TRBJ2-5, with TRBD2 identical over 13 bases. The CDR3 runs to 14 residues. Germline assignment: CDR1 SEHNR and CDR2 FQNEAQ (reference sequence). V shed 4 bases, J shed 7 bases, and the junction held 3 bases outside the gene matches.

The gene calls are TRBV4-2 and TRBJ2-2; maybe TRBD2 (6 bases). CDR3 length: 15 residues. Trimming took off 9 bases at V and 7 bases at J, with 21 bases between the two ends. Germline assignment: CDR1 LGHNA and CDR2 YNFKEQ. This chain's CDR3 is CARSSERANGGELFF. In nucleotides, the CDR3 is TGTGCCAGAAGCTCCGAGCGGGCGAACGGCGGGGAGCTGTTTTTT.

Of note for this clonotype: The junction shows a germline mismatch at one end, possibly a read error. CDR3 amino acids: CASSYTGLAEGLYEKYF. The CDR3 coding sequence is TGTGCCAGCAGTTACACGGGGCTAGCGGAAGGGCTCTACGAGAAGTACTTC. The rearrangement uses TRBV6-5 and TRBJ2-7; 7 bases are a match to TRBD2. The CDR3 length is 17 residues. Germline loops: CDR1 MNHEY, CDR2 SVGAGI.

This clonotype turned up a few times. This chain links TRBV24-1 with TRBJ1-5; 8 bases are a match to TRBD1. Germline V lookup: CDR1 KGHDR, CDR2 SFDVKD. This CDR3 spans 14 amino acids. The V and J ends lost 9 bases and 0 bases, in that order; junction bases with no gene match: 3. The CDR3 DNA sequence: TGTGCCACCCGGGACAGGTATAGCAATCAGCCCCAGCATTTT. The encoded protein is CATRDRYSNQPQHF.

Points on this clonotype: A much larger clone lies a single base off, so this may be a read error. V is TRBV7-9 and J is TRBJ2-4; 8 positions match TRBD2. After removal of 4 bases from V and 2 bases from J, the junction contained 7 bases not matched to a gene. The CDR3 extends over 16 amino acids. Germline V gives CDR1 SEHNR, CDR2 FQNEAQ (reference sequence). The DNA of the CDR3 is TGTGCCAGCAGCTCACTAGCGGAGGGGTCCAAAAACATTCAGTACTTC. Its protein is CASSSLAEGSKNIQYF.

Many counts were recorded for this clonotype. The J gene is TRBJ2-4, the V gene TRBV7-9; weak D call: TRBD1 (6 bases). The V gene lost 5 bases and the J gene lost 0 bases, with 17 bases spanning the gap. Germline CDR1 is SEHNR and CDR2 is FQNEAQ (reference sequence). The CDR3 sequence is 17 residues long. The CDR3 region is CASSPTGPDLAKNIQYF. The CDR3 bases are TGTGCCAGCAGCCCCACAGGGCCGGACCTAGCCAAAAACATTCAGTACTTC.

A word on this clonotype: The CDR3 end shows no conserved phenylalanine or tryptophan, and so a read error is likely. The rearrangement uses TRBV6-1 and TRBJ2-3; 7 nucleotides align to TRBD1. The CDR3 is 15 residues long. Germline lookup yields CDR1 MNHNS and CDR2 SASEGT. This chain's CDR3 is CASSIRTGRTDTQYS. CDR3 sequence (DNA): TGTGCCAGCAGTATCCGGACAGGCCGCACAGATACACAGTATTCT.

As for this clonotype: Because it lacks the conserved phenylalanine or tryptophan at the end, this CDR3 is likely a read error. This chain links TRBV27 with TRBJ1-5; 9 bases line up with TRBD1. The CDR3 runs to 15 residues. With V trimmed by 2 bases and J by 7 bases, 6 bases remained unmatched. CDR1 MNHEY and CDR2 SMNVEV come from the germline V gene (reference sequence). The CDR3 region is CASSLGQGLEQPQHY. CDR3 DNA: TGTGCCAGCAGTTTAGGACAGGGGTTGGAGCAGCCCCAGCATTAT.

This clonotype came up many times. V is TRBV28 and J is TRBJ1-5; D is unclear. The V gene lost 6 bases and the J gene lost 0 bases, with 15 bases spanning the gap. The CDR3 has 16 amino acids. The germline CDR1 and CDR2 sequences are MDHEN and SYDVKM. As DNA, the CDR3 is TGTGCCAGCAGATTACCCGGGAGCTATAGCAATCAGCCCCAGCATTTT. The encoded protein is CASRLPGSYSNQPQHF.

In the case of this clonotype: Sequence at one end of the junction differs from germline and may be a read error. This chain links TRBV28 with TRBJ2-5, with D unclear. Per the germline V gene, CDR1 is MDHEN and CDR2 is SYDVKM. CDR3 length: 15 residues. The CDR3 nucleotides are TGTACCAGCCGTGTCTCCTTAAGTCCGTGGGGGACCCAGTACTTC. It translates to CTSRVSLSPWGTQYF.

Comments on this clonotype: A much larger clone is a single base away; this may be a read error. V usage is TRBV2 and J usage is TRBJ2-7, with D tentatively TRBD1 or TRBD2 (5 bases each). Germline V gives CDR1 SNHLY, CDR2 FYNNEI. The germline V and J ends were trimmed by 6 bases and 7 bases, with 19 bases remaining between them. This CDR3 has 14 amino acids. CDR3 in amino acids: CASRIKWGYTEQYF. The CDR3 DNA is TGTGCCAGCAGAATTAAATGGGGGTATACGGAGCAGTACTTC.

This chain links TRBV7-3 with TRBJ2-3; 12 bases align to TRBD2. The CDR3 is 17 residues long. The J segment lost 4 bases and the V segment lost 5 bases, leaving 10 bases of the junction unmatched. CDR1 and CDR2 from the germline V gene are SGHTA and FQGTGA. The CDR3 loop is CASSPGPGLAGADTQYF. CDR3 sequence (DNA): TGTGCCAGCAGCCCTGGCCCGGGACTAGCGGGTGCAGATACGCAGTATTTT.

In regard to this clonotype: The conserved final phenylalanine or tryptophan is absent from the CDR3, which likely points to a read error. The genes are TRBV6-1 and TRBJ1-5, with a weak D call TRBD1 (5 bases). Per germline, CDR1 MNHNS and CDR2 SASEGT. The CDR3 extends over 13 amino acids. Trimming left V 9 bases short and J 10 bases short, with 19 bases between. The CDR3 protein is CASCDTGDVPQHS. CDR3 nucleotide sequence: TGTGCCAGTTGCGATACAGGTGATGTCCCCCAGCATTCT.

About this clonotype: A junction boundary mismatches the germline segment, possibly from a read error. This chain joins TRBV15 and TRBJ2-1, with TRBD2 identical over 9 bases. Germline CDR1 and CDR2: LNHNV and YYDKDF (reference sequence). This CDR3 spans 19 amino acids. The CDR3 bases are TGTGCCATCAGCAGAGCTGATAGCGGGAGAGCGATACCGGACAATGAGCAGTTCTTC. It encodes CAISRADSGRAIPDNEQFF.

Concerning this clonotype itself: A junction end diverges from the germline sequence, so it may reflect a read error. The chain links TRBV6-5 to TRBJ1-2; 8 positions agree with TRBD1. The CDR3 sequence is 13 residues long. Germline V gene sequence: CDR1 MNHEY, CDR2 SVGAGI. This CDR3 reads CTSSRGLDYGYAF. The CDR3 nucleotides are TGTACCAGCAGCAGGGGGCTGGACTATGGCTACGCCTTC.

This clonotype has only one observation. No conserved phenylalanine or tryptophan is present at the end of the CDR3, so a read error is the likely explanation. The chain couples TRBV12-3 or TRBV12-4 to TRBJ2-7, with 8 bases lining up with TRBD1. This CDR3 has 15 amino acids. J was trimmed by 7 bases and V by 4 bases; bases with no gene match: 12. Here the CDR3 DNA reads TGTGCCAGCAGTTCATCCGAGACAGGGGTTCGGGAGCAGTACTAC. This sequence encodes CASSSSETGVREQYY.

Only a few counts were recorded for this clonotype. The J gene is TRBJ2-3, the V gene TRBV5-1, with 9 nucleotides matching TRBD1. V was pared by 4 bases and J by 2 bases, with 5 bases of the junction left unmatched. The CDR3 has 15 amino acids. Germline V CDR1 and CDR2: SGHRS, YFSETQ. The CDR3: CASSAGQGTTDTQYF. The CDR3 bases are TGCGCCAGCAGCGCCGGACAGGGGACCACAGATACGCAGTATTTT. Combining the CDR3 with reference TRBV5-1 and TRBJ2-3 gives the whole variable domain KAGVTQTPRYLIKTRGQQVTLSCSPISGHRSVSWYQQTPGQGLQFLFEYFSETQRNKGNFPGRFSGRQFSNSRSEMNVSTLELGDSALYLCASSAGQGTTDTQYFGPGTRLTVL.

For this clonotype: The germline gene is not matched at one end of the junction; a read error may be the cause. The chain joins TRBV7-7 to TRBJ2-3; D is uncertain. In germline, CDR1 is SSHAT, CDR2 FNYEAQ (reference sequence). The CDR3 runs to 15 residues. The CDR3 DNA follows: TGTGCTAGCAGCTTACCCCAGGACCGCCCGGATACGCAGTATTTT. Encoded protein: CASSLPQDRPDTQYF.

The genes are TRBV3-1 and TRBJ2-5; 9 bases align to TRBD2. The CDR3 covers 15 residues. Germline trimming cut 5 bases from V and 7 bases from J; bases unmatched to any gene: 11. Germline V gene data show CDR1 as LGHDT and CDR2 as YNNKEL (reference sequence). The CDR3 loop reads CASSKGTSWTTTQYF. The CDR3 nucleotides are TGTGCCAGCAGCAAGGGGACTAGCTGGACTACGACCCAGTACTTC.

This clonotype was counted many times. The chain couples TRBV30 to TRBJ1-1; no reliable D call. The CDR3 runs 13 residues. CDR1 is GTSNPN and CDR2 is SVGIG in the germline V gene (reference sequence). The V and J ends lost 5 bases and 1 base respectively, with 11 bases between them. As DNA, the CDR3 is TGTGCCTGGGTTCGATCGGCGAACACTGAAGCTTTCTTT. Protein sequence: CAWVRSANTEAFF. Full variable domain (missing parts from reference TRBV30 and TRBJ1-1): SQTIHQWPATLVQPVGSPLSLECTVEGTSNPNLYWYRQAAGRGLQLLFYSVGIGQISSEVPQNLSASRPQDRQFILSSKKLLLSDSGFYLCAWVRSANTEAFFGQGTRLTVV.

With regard to this clonotype: Lacking the conserved final phenylalanine or tryptophan, this CDR3 likely reflects a read error. The chain carries TRBV6-6 and TRBJ1-5; D unclear. This CDR3 region has 12 residues. From germline, CDR1 is MNHNY and CDR2 SVGAGI (reference sequence). CDR3 sequence reads: CASSYEDQSQHL. The DNA of the CDR3 is TGTGCCAGCAGTTACGAAGATCAGTCCCAGCATCTT.

Comment on this clonotype: At one of its ends the junction is not consistent with the germline gene, which may arise from a read error. The chain carries TRBV11-2 and TRBJ2-1, with D possibly being TRBD1 (5 bases). Germline-derived CDR1 and CDR2 are SGHAT and FQNNGV. This CDR3 contains 15 residues. This CDR3 reads CATGQDKPTYNEQLF. CDR3 DNA sequence: TGTGCCACAGGGCAAGACAAGCCAACCTACAATGAGCAGTTGTTC.

A word on this clonotype: The junction departs from the called germline gene at one end, perhaps through a read error. J is TRBJ2-3 and V is TRBV4-2, with 8 nucleotides matching TRBD2. This CDR3 is built from 16 residues. The germline V gene encodes CDR1 LGHNA and CDR2 YNFKEQ. The DNA of the CDR3 is TGTGCCAGCAGCCAAGACCCCTGGACTAGCACGGATACGCAGTATTTC. It translates to CASSQDPWTSTDTQYF.

About this clonotype itself: This CDR3 fails to terminate in the conserved phenylalanine or tryptophan, so it likely reflects a read error. Because the CDR3's place on the DNA is in doubt, the DNA is left out and the CDR3 is given as listed by TCRdb. The chain recombines TRBV14 with TRBJ2-1. The CDR3 is made up of 14 amino acids, end residues included. The V gene's germline CDR1 is SGHDN and CDR2 FVKESK. CDR3 amino acids: CASSQDHYYNEEFL.